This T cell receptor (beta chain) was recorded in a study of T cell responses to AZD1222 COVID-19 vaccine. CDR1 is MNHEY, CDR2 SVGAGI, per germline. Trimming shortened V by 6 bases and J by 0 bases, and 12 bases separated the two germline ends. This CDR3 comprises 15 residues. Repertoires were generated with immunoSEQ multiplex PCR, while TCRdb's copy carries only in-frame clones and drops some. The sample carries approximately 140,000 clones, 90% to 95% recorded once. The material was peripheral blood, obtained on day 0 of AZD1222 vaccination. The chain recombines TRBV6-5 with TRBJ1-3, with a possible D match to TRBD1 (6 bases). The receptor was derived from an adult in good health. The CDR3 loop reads CASRGGYSSGNTIYF. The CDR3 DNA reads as TGTGCCAGCAGAGGGGGATACAGCTCTGGAAACACCATATATTTT.